This entry lists 13 T cell receptor beta chains sequenced from one sample in a study of OX40 agonist ivuxolimab in advanced cancers. Repertoires were generated with immunoSEQ multiplex PCR, while TCRdb's copy carries only in-frame clones and drops some. The repertoire holds tens of thousands of clones, with 84% as singletons. The sample here was CD4+ or CD8+ T cells sorted from blood, taken in a trial of the OX40 agonist ivuxolimab. The receptors come from an adult with an advanced solid tumor such as melanoma, head and neck, liver or kidney cancer.

This chain joins TRBV7-2 and TRBJ1-5; D is unresolved. The CDR3 loop spans 15 amino acids. Trimming left V 1 base short and J 2 bases short, with 9 bases between. Per germline, CDR1 SGHTA and CDR2 FQGNSA. CDR3 coding DNA: TGTGCCAGCAGCTTAGAACGACGGCGCAATCAGCCCCAGCATTTT. It is translated as CASSLERRRNQPQHF.

V is TRBV7-9 and J is TRBJ1-3; possibly TRBD1 for D (6 bases). The CDR3 runs to 16 residues. The germline V gene has CDR1 SEHNR and CDR2 FQNEAQ (reference sequence). Trimming took off 2 bases at V and 0 bases at J, with 11 bases between the two ends. The CDR3 region has the DNA TGTGCCAGCAGCTTACCCGAACAGGGCTCTGGAAACACCATATATTTT. It codes for CASSLPEQGSGNTIYF.

The count of this clone is one. The chain uses TRBV5-5 and TRBJ1-2; TRBD1 might be the D (5 bases). CDR3 length: 13 amino acids. V lost 0 bases, J lost 8 bases, and 11 bases lay in between. Germline V gene sequence: CDR1 SGHKS, CDR2 YYEKEE (reference sequence). CDR3 nucleotide sequence: TGTGCCAGCAGCTTGGGAGGGGCGCGGGGCTACACCTTC. Its translation is CASSLGGARGYTF. The full variable domain, completed using reference TRBV5-5 and TRBJ1-2, is DAGVTQSPTHLIKTRGQQVTLRCSPISGHKSVSWYQQVLGQGPQFIFQYYEKEERGRGNFPDRFSARQFPNYSSELNVNALLLGDSALYLCASSLGGARGYTFGSGTRLTVV.

The chain combines TRBV6-5 with TRBJ1-5; D uncertain. CDR1 is MNHEY, CDR2 SVGAGI, per germline. V gave up 7 bases and J gave up 0 bases, with 10 bases separating them. The CDR3 totals 14 residues. CDR3 DNA sequence: TGTGCCAGCACCCCGGACGATAGCAATCAGCCCCAGCATTTT. It encodes CASTPDDSNQPQHF.

This clone was counted a single time. The chain has TRBV7-9 and TRBJ2-1, with 11 bases matching TRBD2. With V trimmed by 6 bases and J by 0 bases, 13 bases remained unmatched. The CDR3 is 19 amino acids. Germline CDR1 is SEHNR and CDR2 is FQNEAQ (reference sequence). The CDR3 DNA reads TGTGCCAGCAGTGATCTTATAGTAGCGGGGGGGCTCTCCTACAATGAGCAGTTCTTC. Its translation is CASSDLIVAGGLSYNEQFF.

The chain has TRBV27 and TRBJ1-2; 10 nucleotides agree with TRBD1. There are 14 residues in the CDR3. With V trimmed by 5 bases and J by 4 bases, 4 bases remained unmatched. CDR1 MNHEY and CDR2 SMNVEV come from the germline V gene (reference sequence). The DNA for the CDR3 is TGTGCCAGCAGTATCGGACAGGGGGGCTATGGCTACACCTTC. Amino acids: CASSIGQGGYGYTF.

The J gene is TRBJ2-7, the V gene TRBV4-1, with unresolved D. Germline V gene sequence: CDR1 MGHRA, CDR2 YSYEKL. V was pared by 3 bases and J by 2 bases, with 5 bases between. CDR3 length equals 12 residues. The CDR3 reads CASSHGAYEQYF. In nucleotides, the CDR3 is TGCGCCAGCAGCCACGGCGCCTACGAGCAGTACTTC.

This chain connects TRBV5-6 to TRBJ1-3; D is unresolved. Trimming took 4 bases from V and 5 from J, leaving 13 bases between them. The germline V gene encodes CDR1 SGHDT and CDR2 YYEEEE. There are 14 residues in the CDR3. The CDR3: CASSQKGGRNTIYF. CDR3 nucleotide sequence: TGTGCCAGCAGCCAGAAAGGCGGTCGAAACACCATATATTTT.

The V gene is TRBV6-5, the J gene TRBJ1-1, with D possibly matching TRBD1 (6 bases). The CDR3 is 16 residues long. Trimming pared 0 bases from V and 1 base from J, leaving 12 bases between. Germline values: CDR1 MNHEY, CDR2 SVGAGI. Written as DNA, the CDR3 is TGTGCCAGCAGTTACTCGTCCGGGGGCCAGAACACTGAAGCTTTCTTT. This codes for CASSYSSGGQNTEAFF.

This clone was seen once. This chain links TRBV11-2 with TRBJ2-5; 16 bases map to TRBD2. The CDR3 consists of 18 residues. Germline-derived CDR1 and CDR2 are SGHAT and FQNNGV. V was pared by 5 bases and J by 3 bases, with 9 bases of the junction left unmatched. CDR3 sequence (DNA): TGTGCCAGCAGCCCAACCAAAGGGACTAGCGGGGGGGAAGAGACCCAGTACTTC. Its protein is CASSPTKGTSGGEETQYF.

The J gene is TRBJ2-3, the V gene TRBV27; 9 positions agree with TRBD2. Germline lookup yields CDR1 MNHEY and CDR2 SMNVEV (reference sequence). The CDR3 covers 17 residues. The trim removed 2 bases at V and 1 base at J, leaving 7 bases unmatched. The CDR3, as DNA: TGTGCCAGCAGTTTACTGGCGGGGGGGCTCGGCACAGATACGCAGTATTTT. Translation: CASSLLAGGLGTDTQYF.

The genes are TRBV2 and TRBJ1-1; D gene uncertain. Germline lookup yields CDR1 SNHLY and CDR2 FYNNEI. The CDR3 contains 13 residues. V dropped 9 bases and J dropped 6 bases, with 17 bases sitting between them. CDR3 DNA: TGTGCCAGGACCGAGGCGCAAAGGGCTGAAGCTTTCTTT. This translates into CARTEAQRAEAFF.

This clone was counted only a few times. The chain is built from TRBV6-1 and TRBJ1-1; possibly TRBD1 for D (5 bases). V was clipped by 5 bases and J by 2 bases, with 9 bases between them. The CDR3 totals 13 residues. Germline CDR1 and CDR2: MNHNS and SASEGT. CDR3 loop: CASSFTGNTEAFF. In DNA, the CDR3 is TGTGCCAGCAGTTTTACAGGAAACACTGAAGCTTTCTTT.